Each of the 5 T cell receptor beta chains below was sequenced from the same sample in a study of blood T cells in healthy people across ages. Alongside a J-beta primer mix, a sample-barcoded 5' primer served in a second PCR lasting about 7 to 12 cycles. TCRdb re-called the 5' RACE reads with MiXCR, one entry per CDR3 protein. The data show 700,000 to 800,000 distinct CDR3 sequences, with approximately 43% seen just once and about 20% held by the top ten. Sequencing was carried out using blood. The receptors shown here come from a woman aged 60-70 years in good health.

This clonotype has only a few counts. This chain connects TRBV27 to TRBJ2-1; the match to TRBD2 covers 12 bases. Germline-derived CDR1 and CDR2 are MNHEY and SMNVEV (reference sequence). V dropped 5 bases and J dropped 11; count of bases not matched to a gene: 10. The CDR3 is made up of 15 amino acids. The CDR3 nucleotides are TGTGCCAGCAGTAAAGGACTAGCGGGACGAGCAAAGCAGTTCTTC. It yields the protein CASSKGLAGRAKQFF.

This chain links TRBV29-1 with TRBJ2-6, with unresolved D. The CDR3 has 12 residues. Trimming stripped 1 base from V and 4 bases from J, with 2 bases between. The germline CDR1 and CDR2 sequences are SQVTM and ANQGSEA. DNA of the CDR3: TGCAGCGTTGAAGGCGGGGCCAACGTCCTGACTTTC. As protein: CSVEGGANVLTF.

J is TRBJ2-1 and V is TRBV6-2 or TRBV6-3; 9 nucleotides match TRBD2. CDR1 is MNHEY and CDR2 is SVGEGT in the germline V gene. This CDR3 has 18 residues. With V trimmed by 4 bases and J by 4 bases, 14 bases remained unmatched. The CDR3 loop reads CASSSYLGSGSSYNEQFF. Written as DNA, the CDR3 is TGTGCCAGCAGTTCCTACCTAGGTAGCGGGAGTAGTTACAATGAGCAGTTCTTC.

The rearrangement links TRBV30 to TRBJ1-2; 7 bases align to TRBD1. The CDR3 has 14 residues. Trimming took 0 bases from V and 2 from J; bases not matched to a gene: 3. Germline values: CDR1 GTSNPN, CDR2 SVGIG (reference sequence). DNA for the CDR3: TGTGCCTGGAGTGTGAAACAGGGGAACTATGGCTACACCTTC. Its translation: CAWSVKQGNYGYTF.

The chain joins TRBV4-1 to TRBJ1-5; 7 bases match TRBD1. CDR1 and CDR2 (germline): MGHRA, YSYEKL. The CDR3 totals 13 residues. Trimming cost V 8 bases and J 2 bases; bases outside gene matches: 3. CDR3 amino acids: CASQGDGNQPQHF. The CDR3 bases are TGCGCCAGCCAGGGGGATGGCAATCAGCCCCAGCATTTT.